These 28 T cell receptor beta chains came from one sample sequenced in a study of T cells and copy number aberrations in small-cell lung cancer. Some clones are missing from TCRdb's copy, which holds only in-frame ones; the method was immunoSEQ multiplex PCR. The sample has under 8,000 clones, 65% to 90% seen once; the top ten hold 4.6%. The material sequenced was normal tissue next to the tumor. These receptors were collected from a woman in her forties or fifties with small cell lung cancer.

As DNA, the CDR3 is TGTGCCTGGAGTGTAGGAGGGACTAGCGGGAGGACAGATACGCAGTATTTT. Translated, it gives CAWSVGGTSGRTDTQYF. This chain links TRBV30 with TRBJ2-3, with 15 positions matching TRBD2. CDR1 is GTSNPN and CDR2 is SVGIG in the germline V gene (reference sequence). The V gene end was trimmed by 0 bases and the J gene end by 3 bases; junction bases not matched to a gene: 4. This CDR3 has 17 residues.

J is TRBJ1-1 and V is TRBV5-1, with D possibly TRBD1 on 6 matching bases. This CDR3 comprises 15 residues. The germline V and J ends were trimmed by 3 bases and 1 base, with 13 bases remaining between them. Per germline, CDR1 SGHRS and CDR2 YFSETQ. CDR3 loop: CASSSRGQQNTEAFF. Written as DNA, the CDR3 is TGCGCCAGCAGCTCCAGGGGACAACAGAACACTGAAGCTTTCTTT.

As DNA, the CDR3 is TGTGCCAGCCTTAAAGAGGGAGGCGGGAACACTGAAGCTTTCTTT. It is translated as CASLKEGGGNTEAFF. The V gene is TRBV7-2, the J gene TRBJ1-1; D uncertain. The germline V gene has CDR1 SGHTA and CDR2 FQGNSA. V was shortened by 8 bases and J by 1 base, with 17 bases between the two germline ends. The CDR3 length is 15 residues.

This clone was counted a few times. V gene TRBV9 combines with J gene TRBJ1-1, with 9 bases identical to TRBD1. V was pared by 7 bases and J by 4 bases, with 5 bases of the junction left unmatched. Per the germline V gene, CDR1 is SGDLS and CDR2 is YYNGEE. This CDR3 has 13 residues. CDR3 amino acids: CASGTGLVTEAFF. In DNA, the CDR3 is TGTGCCAGCGGGACAGGGTTGGTCACTGAAGCTTTCTTT.

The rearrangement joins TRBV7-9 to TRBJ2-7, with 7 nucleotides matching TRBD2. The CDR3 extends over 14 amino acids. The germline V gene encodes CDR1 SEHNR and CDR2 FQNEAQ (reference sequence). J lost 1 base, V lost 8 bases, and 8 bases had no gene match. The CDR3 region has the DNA TGTGCCAGCTCTAAGCGGGACGGATCCTACGAGCAGTACTTC. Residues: CASSKRDGSYEQYF.

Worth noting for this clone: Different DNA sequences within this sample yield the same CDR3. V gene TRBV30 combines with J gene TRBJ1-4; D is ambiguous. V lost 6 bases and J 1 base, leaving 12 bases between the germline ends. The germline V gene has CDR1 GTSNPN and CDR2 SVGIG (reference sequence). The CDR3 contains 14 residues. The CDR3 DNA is TGTGCCTGCCGGCTAGTCCTAACTAATGAAAAACTGTTTTTT. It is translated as CACRLVLTNEKLFF.

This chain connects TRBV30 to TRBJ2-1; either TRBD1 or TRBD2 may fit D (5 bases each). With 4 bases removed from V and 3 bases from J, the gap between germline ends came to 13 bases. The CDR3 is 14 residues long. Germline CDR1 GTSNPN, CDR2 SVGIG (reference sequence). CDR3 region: CAWKGASSYNEQFF. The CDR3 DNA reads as TGTGCCTGGAAAGGGGCTAGCAGCTACAATGAGCAGTTCTTC.

The CDR3 reads CASSVGLAGGYEADTQYF. The CDR3 DNA reads TGTGCCAGCAGTGTCGGCCTAGCGGGAGGTTATGAGGCAGATACGCAGTATTTT. The V call is TRBV6-1, the J call TRBJ2-3; TRBD2 matches at 11 bases. V gave up 4 bases and J gave up 4 bases; unmatched junction bases: 13. Germline CDR1 is MNHNS and CDR2 is SASEGT. The CDR3 consists of 18 residues.

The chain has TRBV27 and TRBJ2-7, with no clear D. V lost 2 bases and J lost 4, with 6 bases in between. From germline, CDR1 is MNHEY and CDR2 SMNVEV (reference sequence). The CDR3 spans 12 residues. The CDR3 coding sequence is TGTGCCAGCAGTTTAGGTGGTTACGAGCAGTACTTC. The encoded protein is CASSLGGYEQYF.

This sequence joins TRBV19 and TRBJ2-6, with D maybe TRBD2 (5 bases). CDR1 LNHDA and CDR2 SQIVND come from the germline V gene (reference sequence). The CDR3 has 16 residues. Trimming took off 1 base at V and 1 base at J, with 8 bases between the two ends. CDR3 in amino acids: CASSIAGMSGANVLTF. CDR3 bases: TGTGCCAGTAGTATAGCCGGGATGTCTGGGGCCAACGTCCTGACTTTC.

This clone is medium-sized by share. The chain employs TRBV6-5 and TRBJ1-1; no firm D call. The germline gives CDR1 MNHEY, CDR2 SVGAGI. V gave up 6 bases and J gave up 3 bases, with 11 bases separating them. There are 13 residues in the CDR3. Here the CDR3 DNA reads TGTGCCAGCAGCATCAACAGCGACACTGAAGCTTTCTTT. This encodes CASSINSDTEAFF.

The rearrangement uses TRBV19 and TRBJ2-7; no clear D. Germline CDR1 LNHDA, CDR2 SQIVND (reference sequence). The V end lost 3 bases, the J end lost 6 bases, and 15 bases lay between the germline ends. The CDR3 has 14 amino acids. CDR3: CASSMFGQASEQYF. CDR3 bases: TGTGCCAGTAGTATGTTTGGGCAGGCATCCGAGCAGTACTTC.

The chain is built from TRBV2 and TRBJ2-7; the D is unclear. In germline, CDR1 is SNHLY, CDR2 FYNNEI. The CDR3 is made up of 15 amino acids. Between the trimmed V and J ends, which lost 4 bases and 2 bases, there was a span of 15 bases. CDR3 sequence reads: CASSGVPDGAYEQYF. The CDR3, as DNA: TGTGCCAGCAGTGGTGTCCCGGACGGAGCCTACGAGCAGTACTTC.

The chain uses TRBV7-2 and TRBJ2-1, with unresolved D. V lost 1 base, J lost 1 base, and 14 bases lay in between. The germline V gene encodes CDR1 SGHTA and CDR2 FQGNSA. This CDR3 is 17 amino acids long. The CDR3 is CASSLGWERESYNEQFF. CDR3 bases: TGTGCCAGCAGCTTAGGGTGGGAAAGGGAATCCTACAATGAGCAGTTCTTC.

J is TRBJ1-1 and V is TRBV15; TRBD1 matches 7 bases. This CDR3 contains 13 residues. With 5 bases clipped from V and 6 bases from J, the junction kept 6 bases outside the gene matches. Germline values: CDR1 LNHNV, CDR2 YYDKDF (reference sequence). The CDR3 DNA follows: TGTGCCACCAGCGGAGCAGGACAGGCTGAAGCTTTCTTT. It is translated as CATSGAGQAEAFF.

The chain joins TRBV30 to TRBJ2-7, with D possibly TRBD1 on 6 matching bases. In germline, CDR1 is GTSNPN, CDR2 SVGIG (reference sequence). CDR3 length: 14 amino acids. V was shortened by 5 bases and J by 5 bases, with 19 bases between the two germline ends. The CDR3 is CAWDRDMMLDEQYF. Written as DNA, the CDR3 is TGTGCCTGGGACCGGGACATGATGCTCGACGAGCAGTACTTC.

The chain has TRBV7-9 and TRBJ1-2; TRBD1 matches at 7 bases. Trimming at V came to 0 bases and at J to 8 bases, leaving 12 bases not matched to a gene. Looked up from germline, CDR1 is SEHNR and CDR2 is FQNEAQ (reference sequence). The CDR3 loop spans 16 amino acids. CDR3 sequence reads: CASSLAGGTDINGYTF. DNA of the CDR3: TGTGCCAGCAGCTTAGCGGGCGGGACAGACATTAACGGCTACACCTTC. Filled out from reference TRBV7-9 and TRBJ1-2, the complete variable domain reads DTGVSQNPRHKITKRGQNVTFRCDPISEHNRLYWYRQTLGQGPEFLTYFQNEAQLEKSRLLSDRFSAERPKGSFSTLEIQRTEQGDSAMYLCASSLAGGTDINGYTFGSGTRLTVV.

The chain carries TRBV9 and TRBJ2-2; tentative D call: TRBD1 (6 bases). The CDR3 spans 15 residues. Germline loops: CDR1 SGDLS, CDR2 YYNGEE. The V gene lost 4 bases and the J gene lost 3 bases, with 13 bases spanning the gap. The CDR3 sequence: CASSMRQADTGELFF. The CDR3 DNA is TGTGCCAGCAGCATGAGACAGGCCGACACCGGGGAGCTGTTTTTT.

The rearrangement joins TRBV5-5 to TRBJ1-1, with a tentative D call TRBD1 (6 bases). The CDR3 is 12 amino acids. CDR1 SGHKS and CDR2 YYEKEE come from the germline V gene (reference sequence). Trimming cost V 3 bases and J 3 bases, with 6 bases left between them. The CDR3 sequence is CASSSGDTEAFF. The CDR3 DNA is TGTGCCAGCAGCTCAGGGGACACTGAAGCTTTCTTT.

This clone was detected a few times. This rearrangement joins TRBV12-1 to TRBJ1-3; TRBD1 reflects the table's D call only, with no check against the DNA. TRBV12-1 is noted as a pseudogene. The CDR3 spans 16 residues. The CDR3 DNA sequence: TGTGCCAGCAGCTTTTCCCCCACCAGGGCTAGAAACACCATATATTTT. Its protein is CASSFSPTRARNTIYF.

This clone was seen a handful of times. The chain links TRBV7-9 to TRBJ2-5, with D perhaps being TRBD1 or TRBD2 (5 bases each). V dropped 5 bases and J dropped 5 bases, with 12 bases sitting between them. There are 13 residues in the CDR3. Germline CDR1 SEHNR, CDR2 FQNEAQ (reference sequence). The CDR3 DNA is TGTGCCAGCAGCCGGGACGAGTCGGAGACCCAGTACTTC. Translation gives CASSRDESETQYF.

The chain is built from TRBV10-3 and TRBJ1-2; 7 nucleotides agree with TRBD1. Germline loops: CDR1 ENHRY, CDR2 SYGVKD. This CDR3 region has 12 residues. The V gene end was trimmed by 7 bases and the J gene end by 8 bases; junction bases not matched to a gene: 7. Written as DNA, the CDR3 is TGTGCCATCACCGAAACAGGGGTCGGCTACACCTTC. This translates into CAITETGVGYTF.

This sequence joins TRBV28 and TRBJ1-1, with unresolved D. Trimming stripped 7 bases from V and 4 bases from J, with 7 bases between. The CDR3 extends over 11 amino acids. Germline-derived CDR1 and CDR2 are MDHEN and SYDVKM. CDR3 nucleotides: TGTGCCAGCACGGGGAGCACTGAAGCTTTCTTT. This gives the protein CASTGSTEAFF. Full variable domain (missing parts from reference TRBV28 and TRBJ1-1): DVKVTQSSRYLVKRTGEKVFLECVQDMDHENMFWYRQDPGLGLRLIYFSYDVKMKEKGDIPEGYSVSREKKERFSLILESASTNQTSMYLCASTGSTEAFFGQGTRLTVV.

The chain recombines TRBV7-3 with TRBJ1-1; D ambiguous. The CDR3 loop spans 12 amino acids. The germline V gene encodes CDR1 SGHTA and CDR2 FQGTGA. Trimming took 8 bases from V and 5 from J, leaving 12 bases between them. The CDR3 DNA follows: TGTGCCAGCGGCTCGCTGGGGACTGAAGCTTTCTTT. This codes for CASGSLGTEAFF.

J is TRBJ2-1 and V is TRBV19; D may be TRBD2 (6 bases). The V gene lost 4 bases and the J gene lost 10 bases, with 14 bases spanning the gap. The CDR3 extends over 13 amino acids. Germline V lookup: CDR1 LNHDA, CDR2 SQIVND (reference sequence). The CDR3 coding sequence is TGTGCCAGTAGTACGGGACTCTCCGGGGAGCAGTTCTTC. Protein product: CASSTGLSGEQFF.

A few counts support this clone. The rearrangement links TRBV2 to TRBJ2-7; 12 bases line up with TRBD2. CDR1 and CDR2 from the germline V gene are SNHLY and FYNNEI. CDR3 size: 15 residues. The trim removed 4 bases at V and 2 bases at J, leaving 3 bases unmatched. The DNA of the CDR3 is TGTGCCAGCAGTGGACTAGCGGGAGTAACCTACGAGCAGTACTTC. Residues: CASSGLAGVTYEQYF.

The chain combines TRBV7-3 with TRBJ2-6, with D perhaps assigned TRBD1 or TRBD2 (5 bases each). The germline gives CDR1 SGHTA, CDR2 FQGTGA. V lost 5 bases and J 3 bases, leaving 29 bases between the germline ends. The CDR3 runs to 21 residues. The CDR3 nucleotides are TGTGCCAGCAGCAACTCGGCCCACCGGGACGGCTTTAACTTTGGGGCCAACGTCCTGACTTTC. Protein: CASSNSAHRDGFNFGANVLTF.

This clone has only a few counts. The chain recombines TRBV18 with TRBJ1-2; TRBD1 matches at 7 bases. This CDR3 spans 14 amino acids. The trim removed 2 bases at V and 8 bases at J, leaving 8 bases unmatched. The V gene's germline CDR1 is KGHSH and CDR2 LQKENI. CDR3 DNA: TGTGCCAGCTCACCATCCACAGGGGTTCAAGGCTACACCTTC. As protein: CASSPSTGVQGYTF.